The text below deals with one T cell receptor (beta chain). Sample treatment: oral pan-JAK inhibitor, 5-10 mg twice daily. The authors sorted CD4+ and CD8+ T cells from PBMCs. The V gene's germline CDR1 is SGHRS and CDR2 YFSETQ. V gave up 0 bases and J gave up 3 bases; unmatched junction bases: 1. This CDR3 is built from 15 residues. This record comes from a study of CD8+ T cells in alopecia areata. As the sequencing template, cDNA was produced by extracting RNA and reverse transcribing it. Sequencing used immunoSEQ multiplex PCR; TCRdb keeps in-frame clones, though not all of them. The data contain under 110,000 clones, about 60% of them singletons.

The source of this sequence is a human donor with alopecia areata. The genes are TRBV5-1 and TRBJ1-2, with 11 bases that match TRBD1. The sample here was CD8+ T cells sorted from blood, taken around week 55, from a patient treated with tofacitinib. DNA of the CDR3: TGCGCCAGCAGCTTGGGGACAGGGGGCGACTATGGCTACACCTTC. Protein: CASSLGTGGDYGYTF.